The clone carrying this TCR beta chain was counted only a few times. Antigen: not known. The data derive from a study of memory CD4+ T cells and cytomegalovirus serostatus. Whole-study findings and limits: A US-trained random forest predicted CMV serostatus with median AUC around 0.9. Of 150 to 200 reported CMV TCRbeta sequences, around 63 were found in memory CD4+ repertoires.

The assay was immunoSEQ multiplex PCR, and TCRdb's table has in-frame clones only and misses some. The table has 28,000 or so clones, 76% seen once; the top ten hold approximately 1%. Single viable CD3+CD4+CD8-CD45RO+ cells were sorted as the memory CD4+ T cells. The CDR3 covers 16 residues. V usage is TRBV21-1 and J usage is TRBJ1-1. TRBV21-1 is given as a pseudogene. The TCR sequence derives from an adult in good health and CMV-seronegative. Sequencing used memory CD4+ T cells from blood. The CDR3 nucleotides read TGTGCCAGCAGCAATCGGAGACGGAACCAGCTAGGTGAAGCTTTCTTT. Translated: CASSNRRRNQLGEAFF.